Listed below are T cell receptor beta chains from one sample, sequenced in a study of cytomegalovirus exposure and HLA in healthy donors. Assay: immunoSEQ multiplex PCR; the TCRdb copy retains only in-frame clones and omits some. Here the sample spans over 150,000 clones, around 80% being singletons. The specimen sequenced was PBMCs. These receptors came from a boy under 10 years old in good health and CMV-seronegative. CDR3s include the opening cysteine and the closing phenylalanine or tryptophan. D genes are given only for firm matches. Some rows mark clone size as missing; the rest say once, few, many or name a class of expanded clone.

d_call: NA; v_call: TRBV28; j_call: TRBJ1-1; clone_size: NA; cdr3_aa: CATKIIGDMNTEAFF; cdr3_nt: TGTGCCACTAAAATCATCGGGGACATGAACACTGAAGCTTTCTTT
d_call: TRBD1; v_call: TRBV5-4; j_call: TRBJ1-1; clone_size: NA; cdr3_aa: CASSSGQSNTEAFF; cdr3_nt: TGTGCCAGCAGCTCGGGACAGTCGAACACTGAAGCTTTCTTT
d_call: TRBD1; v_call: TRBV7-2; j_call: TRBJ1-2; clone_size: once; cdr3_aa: CASSQQGEYGYTF; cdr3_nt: TGTGCCAGCAGCCAACAGGGGGAGTATGGCTACACCTTC
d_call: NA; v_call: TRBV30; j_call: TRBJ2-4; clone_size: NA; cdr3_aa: CAWSPGNIQYF; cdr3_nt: TGTGCCTGGAGTCCAGGTAACATTCAGTACTTC
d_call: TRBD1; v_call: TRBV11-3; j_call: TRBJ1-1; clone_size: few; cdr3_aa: CASSSRGSTEAFF; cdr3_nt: TGTGCCAGCAGCTCCAGGGGGAGCACTGAAGCTTTCTTT
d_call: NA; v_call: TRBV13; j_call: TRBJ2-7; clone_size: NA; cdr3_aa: CASSLGADYEQYF; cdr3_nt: TGTGCCAGCAGCTTGGGAGCGGACTACGAGCAGTACTTC
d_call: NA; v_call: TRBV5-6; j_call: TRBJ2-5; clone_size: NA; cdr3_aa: CASSFAGTPAGETQYF; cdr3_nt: TGTGCCAGCAGCTTCGCCGGGACTCCTGCCGGAGAGACCCAGTACTTC
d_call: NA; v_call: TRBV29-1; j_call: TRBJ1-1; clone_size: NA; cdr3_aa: CSAGQHNTEAFF; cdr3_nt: TGCAGCGCCGGACAGCACAACACTGAAGCTTTCTTT
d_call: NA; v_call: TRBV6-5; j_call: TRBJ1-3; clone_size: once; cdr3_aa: CASRSSGNTIYF; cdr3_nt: TGTGCCAGCCGGAGCTCTGGAAACACCATATATTTT
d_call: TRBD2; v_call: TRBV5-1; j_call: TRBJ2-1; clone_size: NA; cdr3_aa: CASSLEVASGRASVREQFF; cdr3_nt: TGCGCCAGCAGCTTGGAAGTGGCTAGCGGGAGGGCCTCGGTTCGGGAGCAGTTCTTC
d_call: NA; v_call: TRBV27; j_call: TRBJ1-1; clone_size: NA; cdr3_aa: CASSLLITPGRFTEAFF; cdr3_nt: TGTGCCAGCAGTTTATTAATCACGCCTGGGCGTTTCACTGAAGCTTTCTTT
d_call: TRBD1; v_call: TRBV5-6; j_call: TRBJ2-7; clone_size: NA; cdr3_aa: CASSLRDRGYYEQYF; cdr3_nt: TGTGCCAGCAGCTTGAGGGACAGGGGATACTACGAGCAGTACTTC
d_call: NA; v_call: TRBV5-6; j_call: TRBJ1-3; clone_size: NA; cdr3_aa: CASSLKGAGNTIYF; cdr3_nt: TGTGCCAGCAGCTTAAAGGGGGCTGGAAACACCATATATTTT
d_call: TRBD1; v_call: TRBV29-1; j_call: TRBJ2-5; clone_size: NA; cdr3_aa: CSKKTGGDETQYF; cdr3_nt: TGCAGCAAAAAAACAGGGGGCGACGAGACCCAGTACTTC
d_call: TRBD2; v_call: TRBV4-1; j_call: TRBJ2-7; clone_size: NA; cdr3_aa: CASSHTSGYYEQYF; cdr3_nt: TGCGCCAGCAGCCATACTAGCGGTTACTACGAGCAGTACTTC
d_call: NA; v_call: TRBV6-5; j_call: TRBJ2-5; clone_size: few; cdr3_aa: CASSRSAGRGETQYF; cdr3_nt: TGTGCCAGCAGTAGGAGCGCTGGCCGGGGGGAGACCCAGTACTTC
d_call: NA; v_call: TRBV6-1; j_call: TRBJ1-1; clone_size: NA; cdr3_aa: CASTPYRWPYEAFF; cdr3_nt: TGTGCCAGCACGCCTTACAGGTGGCCTTACGAAGCTTTCTTT
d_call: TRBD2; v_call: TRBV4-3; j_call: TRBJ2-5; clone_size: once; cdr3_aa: CASSQDPSGSAETQYF; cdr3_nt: TGCGCCAGCAGCCAAGATCCCAGCGGGAGTGCCGAGACCCAGTACTTC
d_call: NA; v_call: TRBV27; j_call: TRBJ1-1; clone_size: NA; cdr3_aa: CASKGEPRRNTEAFF; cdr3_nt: TGTGCCAGCAAAGGGGAACCTAGGAGGAACACTGAAGCTTTCTTT
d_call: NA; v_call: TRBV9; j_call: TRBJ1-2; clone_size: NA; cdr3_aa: CASSGTGEGYTF; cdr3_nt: TGTGCCAGCAGCGGGACTGGGGAGGGCTACACCTTC
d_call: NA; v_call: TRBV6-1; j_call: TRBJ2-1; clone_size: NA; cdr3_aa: CASNVVGALLAEQFF; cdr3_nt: TGTGCCAGCAACGTCGTTGGGGCCCTTCTGGCAGAGCAGTTCTTC
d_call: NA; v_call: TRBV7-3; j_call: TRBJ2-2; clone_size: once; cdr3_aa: CASSPRFAGELFF; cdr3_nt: TGTGCCAGCAGTCCTAGGTTCGCCGGGGAGCTGTTTTTT
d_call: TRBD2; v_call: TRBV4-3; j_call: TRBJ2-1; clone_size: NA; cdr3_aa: CASSQDVGRGGKNEQFF; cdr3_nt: TGCGCCAGCAGCCAAGATGTGGGGCGGGGGGGTAAGAATGAGCAGTTCTTC
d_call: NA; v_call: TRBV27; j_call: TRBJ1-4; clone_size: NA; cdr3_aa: CASSSWTLQSGTNEKLFF; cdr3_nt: TGTGCCAGCAGTTCCTGGACCCTACAAAGCGGGACTAATGAAAAACTGTTTTTT
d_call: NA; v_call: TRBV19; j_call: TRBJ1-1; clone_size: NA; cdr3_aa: CASSPGRWDTEAFF; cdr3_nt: TGTGCCAGTAGTCCCGGCAGGTGGGACACTGAAGCTTTCTTT
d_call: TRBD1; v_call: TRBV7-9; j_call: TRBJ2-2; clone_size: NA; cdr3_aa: CASSSWRTGDLNTGELFF; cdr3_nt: TGTGCCAGCAGCTCCTGGCGGACAGGGGACCTGAACACCGGGGAGCTGTTTTTT
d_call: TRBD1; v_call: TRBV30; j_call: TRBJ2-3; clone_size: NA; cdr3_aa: CACEGTGNTDTQYF; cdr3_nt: TGTGCCTGCGAGGGGACAGGGAACACAGATACGCAGTATTTT
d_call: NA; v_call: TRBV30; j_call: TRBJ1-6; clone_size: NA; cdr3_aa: CAWRNRPGNSPLHF; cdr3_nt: TGTGCCTGGAGGAACAGGCCTGGCAATTCACCCCTCCACTTT
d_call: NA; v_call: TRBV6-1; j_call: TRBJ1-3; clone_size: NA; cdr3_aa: CASSNGAGNTIYF; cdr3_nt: TGTGCCAGCTCTAATGGGGCCGGAAACACCATATATTTT
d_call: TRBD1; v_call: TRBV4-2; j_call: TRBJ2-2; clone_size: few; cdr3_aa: CASSHPQGTGDTGELFF; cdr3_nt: TGTGCCAGCAGCCACCCCCAGGGGACAGGGGACACCGGGGAGCTGTTTTTT
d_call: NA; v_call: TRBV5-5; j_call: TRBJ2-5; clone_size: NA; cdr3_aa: CASSLVRGETQYF; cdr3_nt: TGTGCCAGCAGCTTGGTAAGGGGTGAGACCCAGTACTTC
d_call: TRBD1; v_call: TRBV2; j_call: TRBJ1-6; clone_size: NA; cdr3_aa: CASRTGTGTSPLHF; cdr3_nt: TGTGCCAGCAGAACGGGGACAGGGACATCACCCCTCCACTTT
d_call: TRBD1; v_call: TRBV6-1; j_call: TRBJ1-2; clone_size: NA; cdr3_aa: CASSELARTGEYGYTF; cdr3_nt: TGTGCCAGCAGTGAATTAGCTAGGACAGGGGAGTATGGCTACACCTTC
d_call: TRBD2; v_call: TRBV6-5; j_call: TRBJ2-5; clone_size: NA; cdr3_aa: CASSATPSGQETQYF; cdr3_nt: TGTGCCAGCAGTGCGACACCTAGCGGACAAGAGACCCAGTACTTC
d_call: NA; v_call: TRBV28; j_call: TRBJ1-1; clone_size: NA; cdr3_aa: CASSPGQSTEAFF; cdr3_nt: TGTGCCAGCAGTCCCGGACAGAGCACTGAAGCTTTCTTT
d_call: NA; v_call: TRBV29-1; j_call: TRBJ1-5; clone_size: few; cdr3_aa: CSVEYGSNQPQHF; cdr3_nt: TGCAGCGTTGAATACGGGAGCAATCAGCCCCAGCATTTT
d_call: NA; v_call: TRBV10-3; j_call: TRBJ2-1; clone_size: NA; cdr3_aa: CAIIVDSGEQFF; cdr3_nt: TGTGCCATCATCGTGGACTCCGGGGAGCAGTTCTTC
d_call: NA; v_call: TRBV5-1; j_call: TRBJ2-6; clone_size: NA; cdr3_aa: CATRLRQTSDLSGANVLTF; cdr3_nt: TGCGCCACCCGCCTAAGACAGACCTCTGACCTCTCTGGGGCCAACGTCCTGACTTTC
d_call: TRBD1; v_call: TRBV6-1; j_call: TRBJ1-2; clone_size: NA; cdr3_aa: CASSIRDRALYGYTF; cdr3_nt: TGTGCCAGCAGTATACGGGACAGAGCCTTATATGGCTACACCTTC
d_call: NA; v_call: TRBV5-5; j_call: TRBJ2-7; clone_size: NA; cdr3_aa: CASSLGLTYEQYF; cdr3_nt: TGTGCCAGCAGTCTGGGACTTACCTACGAGCAGTACTTC
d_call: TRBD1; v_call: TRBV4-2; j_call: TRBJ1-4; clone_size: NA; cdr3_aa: CASSPGTATTNEKLFF; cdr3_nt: TGTGCCAGCAGCCCTGGGACAGCGACAACTAATGAAAAACTGTTTTTT
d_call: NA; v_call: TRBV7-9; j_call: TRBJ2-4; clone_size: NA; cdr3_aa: CASSADIAKNIQYF; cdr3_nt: TGTGCCAGCAGCGCAGACATAGCCAAAAACATTCAGTACTTC
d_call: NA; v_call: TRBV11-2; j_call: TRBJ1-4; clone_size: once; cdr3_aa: CASSLDRGTNEKLFF; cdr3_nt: TGTGCCAGCAGCTTAGACCGGGGAACTAATGAAAAACTGTTTTTT
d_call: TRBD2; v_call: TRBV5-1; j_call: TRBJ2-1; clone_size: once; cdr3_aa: CASSLDGGAGNEQFF; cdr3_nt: TGCGCCAGCAGCTTGGACGGGGGGGCCGGAAATGAGCAGTTCTTC
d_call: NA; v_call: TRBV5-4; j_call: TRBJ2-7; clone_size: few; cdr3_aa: CASSLGGLSYEQYF; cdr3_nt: TGTGCCAGCAGCTTGGGTGGACTCTCCTACGAGCAGTACTTC
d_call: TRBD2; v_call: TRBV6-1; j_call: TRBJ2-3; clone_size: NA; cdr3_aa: CASSQGLAGGSTDTQYF; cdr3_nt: TGTGCCAGCAGTCAAGGACTAGCGGGGGGGTCCACAGATACGCAGTATTTT
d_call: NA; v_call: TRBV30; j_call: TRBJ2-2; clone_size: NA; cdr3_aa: CAWSVRLEGAGELFF; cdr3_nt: TGTGCCTGGAGTGTACGGTTGGAAGGGGCCGGGGAGCTGTTTTTT
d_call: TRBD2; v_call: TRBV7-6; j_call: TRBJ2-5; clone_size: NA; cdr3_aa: CASSFAGGARETQYF; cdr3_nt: TGTGCCAGCAGCTTTGCGGGGGGGGCCCGGGAGACCCAGTACTTC
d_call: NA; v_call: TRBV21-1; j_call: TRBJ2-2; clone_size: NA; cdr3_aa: CASSKHSPRIAGPGELFF; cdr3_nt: TGTGCCAGCAGCAAACACAGCCCCAGGATAGCGGGACCCGGGGAGCTGTTTTTT
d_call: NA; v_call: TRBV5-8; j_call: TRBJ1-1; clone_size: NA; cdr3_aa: CASSHSMNTEAFF; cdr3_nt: TGTGCCAGCAGCCATTCAATGAACACTGAAGCTTTCTTT
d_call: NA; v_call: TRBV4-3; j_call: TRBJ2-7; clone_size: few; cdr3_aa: CASSQDQNPNYEQYF; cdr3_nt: TGCGCCAGCAGCCAAGATCAGAACCCGAACTACGAGCAGTACTTC
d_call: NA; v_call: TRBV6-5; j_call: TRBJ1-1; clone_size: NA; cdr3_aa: CASSYRNTEAFF; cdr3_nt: TGTGCCAGCAGTTATAGGAACACTGAAGCTTTCTTT
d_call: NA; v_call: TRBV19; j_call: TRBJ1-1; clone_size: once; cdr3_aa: CASSITANTEAFF; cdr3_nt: TGTGCCAGTAGTATCACAGCTAACACTGAAGCTTTCTTT
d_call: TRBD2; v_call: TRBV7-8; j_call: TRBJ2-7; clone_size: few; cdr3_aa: CASSLSTSGSSYEQYF; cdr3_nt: TGTGCCAGCAGCTTATCAACTAGCGGGAGTTCCTACGAGCAGTACTTC